The present entry profiles one T cell receptor beta chain with its context. Its antigen is currently unknown. This specimen belongs to a study of healthy donors' naive CD4 and CD8 T cells. Study results and caveats: Positive CDR3 charge linked to CD4+ cells, negative to CD8+ cells. CDR3 charge plus V and J genes appeared to account for around an eighth of CD4/CD8 variance.

TCR libraries were built from about 520 ng of total RNA by linear amplification. One entry per CDR3 protein results from TCRdb running MiXCR on the reads. The sample lists approximately 180,000 distinct CDR3 sequences, about 76% occurring once. The CDR3 covers 15 residues. Germline assignment: CDR1 SGHDT and CDR2 YYEEEE. The trim removed 3 bases at V and 6 bases at J, leaving 10 bases unmatched. CD4+CD8-CD45RO-CD45RA+ cells were naive CD4+; CD8+CD4-CD45RA+CD27bright cells were naive CD8+. The sample taken for sequencing was naive CD4+ and CD8+ T cells sorted from blood, pooled from several donors. The chain employs TRBV5-6 and TRBJ2-3; 7 nucleotides agree with TRBD1. This TCR came from a pool of human donors in good health; the sample pools cells from several healthy donors. The CDR3 loop reads CASSSMTGSGDTQYF. In DNA form, the CDR3 reads TGTGCCAGCAGCTCAATGACAGGGTCCGGGGATACGCAGTATTTT.